Here is one T cell receptor beta chain with its context. What it binds is not known. Germline CDR1 MDHEN, CDR2 SYDVKM. Trimming took 3 bases from V and 3 from J, leaving 6 bases between them. The CDR3 loop spans 13 amino acids. This sample is drawn from a study of Ad26.COV2.S vaccination and SARS-CoV-2 variants. Treatment in this sample: approximately 18 received Ad26.COV2.S at low or high dose, single or two shots; about 5 received placebo; per-sample allocation not given. Sample collection was performed on day 63 after the first vaccine or placebo injection. The study used a vaccine consisting of an Ad26 vector that expressed Wuhan-strain SARS-CoV-2 spike. The repertoire was sequenced with immunoSEQ multiplex PCR; TCRdb's copy has only in-frame clones and lacks some. This table holds about 480,000 clones, 87% found once. Regarding the study as a whole: Placebo recipients trailed vaccine recipients in spike-specific TCR breadth. Vaccine and placebo recipients had comparable breadth of non-spike TCRs.

This receptor was identified in a person between 18 and 65 years old who received the Ad26.COV2.S COVID-19 vaccine or a placebo. The specimen was peripheral blood, collected in a trial of Ad26.COV2.S vaccine versus placebo. V gene TRBV28 combines with J gene TRBJ2-1; D gene uncertain. CDR3 nucleotides: TGTGCCAGCAGTTTGCTAGTCTACAATGAGCAGTTCTTC. Protein product: CASSLLVYNEQFF.